A single sample gave rise to the 28 T cell receptor beta chains below, sequenced in a study of cytomegalovirus exposure and HLA in healthy donors. The PCR employed 60 Vbeta primers together with 13 Jbeta primers. TCRdb's table, derived via immunoSEQ multiplex PCR, lists solely in-frame clones and lacks some. The data contain 250,000 to 350,000 clones, around 65% of them singletons. Sequencing was carried out using PBMCs. The origin of the receptors is a female donor in good health and CMV-seronegative.

The chain carries TRBV19 and TRBJ2-7; D is perhaps TRBD1 (5 bases). The CDR3 extends over 15 amino acids. Germline V lookup: CDR1 LNHDA, CDR2 SQIVND (reference sequence). Between the trimmed V and J ends, which lost 3 bases and 6 bases, there was a span of 18 bases. CDR3 loop: CASSMVTVPLGEQYF. The CDR3 nucleotides read TGTGCCAGTAGTATGGTGACAGTTCCCCTGGGCGAGCAGTACTTC.

The gene calls are TRBV5-1 and TRBJ1-1; 10 nucleotides match TRBD1. Germline CDR1 SGHRS, CDR2 YFSETQ. V lost 0 bases, J lost 6 bases, and 5 bases stayed unmatched. This CDR3 is built from 15 residues. CDR3 nucleotides: TGCGCCAGCAGCTTGGGGACAGGGGGAAAGTCTGAAGCTTTCTTT. It translates to CASSLGTGGKSEAFF.

The gene calls are TRBV7-9 and TRBJ2-2, with TRBD1 as a possible D gene (6 bases). Trimming removed 4 bases at V and 2 bases at J, with 8 bases between. The CDR3 runs to 14 residues. Germline V lookup: CDR1 SEHNR, CDR2 FQNEAQ (reference sequence). CDR3 amino acids: CASSYRENTGELFF. The CDR3 DNA reads as TGTGCCAGCAGCTACAGGGAAAACACCGGGGAGCTGTTTTTT.

V usage is TRBV6-1 and J usage is TRBJ2-7; 7 bases fit TRBD1. V lost 4 bases and J lost 1; bases outside the gene matches: 10. Germline V CDR1 and CDR2: MNHNS, SASEGT. The CDR3 totals 16 residues. The CDR3 loop is CASSGDRVSPSYEQYF. The CDR3 DNA is TGTGCCAGCAGTGGAGACAGGGTGTCTCCTTCCTACGAGCAGTACTTC.

The CDR3 DNA is TGTGCCACCAGCAGAGACAGGGGACAGGGCTATGGCTACACCTTC. This encodes CATSRDRGQGYGYTF. V and J are TRBV15 and TRBJ1-2; 9 bases map to TRBD1. The length of the CDR3 is 15 residues. The ends lost 0 bases at V and 4 bases at J; junction bases unmatched: 3. Germline V gene data show CDR1 as LNHNV and CDR2 as YYDKDF (reference sequence). The entire variable domain, with the rest obtained from reference TRBV15 and TRBJ1-2, is as follows: DAMVIQNPRYQVTQFGKPVTLSCSQTLNHNVMYWYQQKSSQAPKLLFHYYDKDFNNEADTPDNFQSRRPNTSFCFLDIRSPGLGDTAMYLCATSRDRGQGYGYTFGSGTRLTVV.

The chain combines TRBV30 with TRBJ1-2; D possibly corresponds to TRBD1 (6 bases). CDR1 and CDR2 from the germline V gene are GTSNPN and SVGIG (reference sequence). V was clipped by 3 bases and J by 8 bases, with 16 bases between them. The CDR3 length is 13 residues. The CDR3 protein is CAWRPQGIGGYTF. The CDR3 region has the DNA TGTGCCTGGAGGCCTCAGGGGATTGGCGGCTACACCTTC. Supplemented by reference TRBV30 and TRBJ1-2, the full variable domain reads SQTIHQWPATLVQPVGSPLSLECTVEGTSNPNLYWYRQAAGRGLQLLFYSVGIGQISSEVPQNLSASRPQDRQFILSSKKLLLSDSGFYLCAWRPQGIGGYTFGSGTRLTVV.

This sequence joins TRBV7-2 and TRBJ1-1; TRBD1 might be the D (5 bases). The CDR3 loop spans 14 amino acids. V lost 3 bases, J lost 5 bases, and 13 bases lay in between. Germline lookup yields CDR1 SGHTA and CDR2 FQGNSA. The CDR3 DNA reads TGTGCCAGCAGCTTGCAGGGTGAGAGGACTGAAGCTTTCTTT. Its translation is CASSLQGERTEAFF. The full variable domain, in which reference TRBV7-2 and TRBJ1-1 provide the parts outside the CDR3, is GAGVSQSPSNKVTEKGKDVELRCDPISGHTALYWYRQSLGQGLEFLIYFQGNSAPDKSGLPSDRFSAERTGGSVSTLTIQRTQQEDSAVYLCASSLQGERTEAFFGQGTRLTVV.

This clone was counted a single time. The chain links TRBV5-1 to TRBJ2-7; TRBD2 aligns across 7 bases. The length of the CDR3 is 14 residues. Germline CDR1 SGHRS, CDR2 YFSETQ. V shed 1 base and J 4 bases; nucleotides not matched to a gene: 5. The CDR3 protein is CASSLRREIYEQYF. The CDR3 DNA reads as TGCGCCAGCAGCTTGCGGCGGGAGATATACGAGCAGTACTTC. Combining the CDR3 with reference TRBV5-1 and TRBJ2-7 gives the whole variable domain KAGVTQTPRYLIKTRGQQVTLSCSPISGHRSVSWYQQTPGQGLQFLFEYFSETQRNKGNFPGRFSGRQFSNSRSEMNVSTLELGDSALYLCASSLRREIYEQYFGPGTRLTVT.

This CDR3 reads CASTSLTEAFF. Written as DNA, the CDR3 is TGTGCCAGCACAAGCCTTACTGAAGCTTTCTTT. The V and J genes are TRBV28 and TRBJ1-1; D unclear. The CDR3 totals 11 residues. Germline CDR1 reads MDHEN; CDR2 reads SYDVKM. The V and J ends lost 7 bases and 5 bases respectively, with 8 bases between them. The whole variable domain, filled in from reference TRBV28 and TRBJ1-1, reads DVKVTQSSRYLVKRTGEKVFLECVQDMDHENMFWYRQDPGLGLRLIYFSYDVKMKEKGDIPEGYSVSREKKERFSLILESASTNQTSMYLCASTSLTEAFFGQGTRLTVV.

This chain links TRBV11-3 with TRBJ2-7; 8 bases line up with TRBD1. Per germline, CDR1 SGHNT and CDR2 YENEEA. The CDR3 runs 14 residues. Unmatched junction bases numbered 1, after V lost 1 base and J lost 2 bases. The CDR3: CASSLVQGAYEQYF. The CDR3 region has the DNA TGTGCCAGCAGCTTAGTACAGGGGGCCTACGAGCAGTACTTC.

CDR3 residues: CASSLSASGSYEQYF. The CDR3 coding sequence is TGTGCCAGCAGCTTATCTGCTAGCGGGAGTTACGAGCAGTACTTC. The chain employs TRBV13 and TRBJ2-7; TRBD2 agrees at 10 bases. The CDR3 sequence is 15 residues long. Germline V gives CDR1 PRHDT, CDR2 FYEKMQ (reference sequence). The junction had 5 bases not matched to a gene; V was cut back by 2 bases and J by 4 bases.

The chain has TRBV30 and TRBJ2-1; no definite D call. CDR1 is GTSNPN and CDR2 is SVGIG in the germline V gene (reference sequence). Trimming pared 2 bases from V and 7 bases from J, leaving 9 bases between. This CDR3 is built from 12 residues. This chain's CDR3 is CAWSFSANEQFF. CDR3 DNA: TGTGCCTGGAGTTTCAGCGCAAATGAGCAGTTCTTC. Full variable domain (remainder filled in from reference TRBV30 and TRBJ2-1): SQTIHQWPATLVQPVGSPLSLECTVEGTSNPNLYWYRQAAGRGLQLLFYSVGIGQISSEVPQNLSASRPQDRQFILSSKKLLLSDSGFYLCAWSFSANEQFFGPGTRLTVL.

The V gene is TRBV19, the J gene TRBJ2-5; tentatively, D is TRBD2 (7 bases). V dropped 5 bases and J dropped 7 bases, with 23 bases sitting between them. The CDR3 extends over 16 amino acids. CDR1 is LNHDA and CDR2 is SQIVND in the germline V gene (reference sequence). The CDR3 DNA sequence: TGTGCCAGTAGTCTCGGGGGGCTTGGCGGGGTGGGGACCCAGTACTTC. Translating it yields CASSLGGLGGVGTQYF.

The chain combines TRBV5-1 with TRBJ2-7; 13 bases line up with TRBD2. CDR1 and CDR2 (germline): SGHRS, YFSETQ. After removal of 7 bases from V and 4 bases from J, the junction contained 5 bases not matched to a gene. The CDR3 length is 14 residues. The DNA of the CDR3 is TGCGCCAGCGGAACGGGACTAGCGGGATACGAGCAGTACTTC. Amino acids: CASGTGLAGYEQYF.

The chain combines TRBV28 with TRBJ2-7; tentatively, D is TRBD1 (6 bases). The germline V gene has CDR1 MDHEN and CDR2 SYDVKM. V dropped 6 bases and J dropped 5 bases, with 17 bases sitting between them. This CDR3 is built from 14 residues. The CDR3 protein is CASRATGSRDEQYF. The CDR3, as DNA: TGTGCCAGCAGGGCGACAGGTTCAAGGGACGAGCAGTACTTC.

The count of this clone is one. CDR3 region: CASTPIWAGGSTDTQYF. CDR3 bases: TGCGCCAGCACCCCGATTTGGGCGGGAGGGAGCACAGATACGCAGTATTTT. The V gene is TRBV4-1, the J gene TRBJ2-3, with 9 bases matching TRBD2. V trimming: 7 bases; J trimming: 0 bases; junction bases outside the gene matches: 11. The length of the CDR3 is 17 residues. CDR1 MGHRA and CDR2 YSYEKL come from the germline V gene.

V gene TRBV28 combines with J gene TRBJ2-3, with 7 bases matching TRBD2. This CDR3 region has 19 residues. V shed 2 bases, J shed 3 bases, and the junction held 17 bases outside the gene matches. Germline V gene lookup returns CDR1 MDHEN and CDR2 SYDVKM. CDR3 amino acids: CASSLTGGASGTGTDTQYF. In DNA form, the CDR3 reads TGTGCCAGCAGTTTAACGGGTGGGGCTAGCGGCACGGGGACAGATACGCAGTATTTT.

This chain uses TRBV11-2 with TRBJ2-5; D is ambiguous. Trimming cost V 3 bases and J 6 bases, with 5 bases left between them. This CDR3 is 11 amino acids long. Per germline, CDR1 SGHAT and CDR2 FQNNGV. The CDR3 here is CASSLEKTQYF. The CDR3 coding sequence is TGTGCCAGCAGCTTGGAGAAGACCCAGTACTTC. Full variable domain (rest looked up from reference TRBV11-2 and TRBJ2-5): EAGVAQSPRYKIIEKRQSVAFWCNPISGHATLYWYQQILGQGPKLLIQFQNNGVVDDSQLPKDRFSAERLKGVDSTLKIQPAKLEDSAVYLCASSLEKTQYFGPGTRLLVL.

The V call is TRBV27, the J call TRBJ1-5; D perhaps matches TRBD1 (5 bases). The CDR3 runs to 17 residues. Trimming cost V 6 bases and J 0 bases, with 18 bases left between them. Germline V CDR1 and CDR2: MNHEY, SMNVEV (reference sequence). CDR3: CASRPHRGGNSNQPQHF. In nucleotides, the CDR3 is TGTGCCAGCAGACCCCACCGCGGGGGGAATAGCAATCAGCCCCAGCATTTT.

This clone was detected only a few times. The V gene is TRBV19, the J gene TRBJ1-2; the match to TRBD1 covers 7 bases. The CDR3 has 14 amino acids. After removal of 3 bases from V and 5 bases from J, the junction contained 6 bases not matched to a gene. CDR1 and CDR2 (germline): LNHDA, SQIVND (reference sequence). CDR3 nucleotide sequence: TGTGCCAGTAGTATCCTGGCAGGGGGGTATGGCTACACCTTC. Encoded protein: CASSILAGGYGYTF.

The chain uses TRBV7-8 and TRBJ2-1; TRBD2 matches at 10 bases. J gave up 7 bases and V 5 bases, and 11 bases lay outside the gene matches. The CDR3 has 16 residues. From germline, CDR1 is SGHVS and CDR2 FQNEAQ. The CDR3 region is CASSPWGLAGVNEQFF. The CDR3 bases are TGTGCCAGCAGCCCCTGGGGGCTAGCGGGAGTTAATGAGCAGTTCTTC.

The V call is TRBV5-1, the J call TRBJ1-6; no definite D call. This CDR3 is built from 14 residues. Germline V gives CDR1 SGHRS, CDR2 YFSETQ. V lost 2 bases and J lost 13, with 16 bases in between. This CDR3 reads CASSLGGFRSPLHF. Written as DNA, the CDR3 is TGCGCCAGCAGCTTAGGAGGGTTTAGGTCTCCCCTCCACTTT.

The chain carries TRBV7-6 and TRBJ1-5, with D possibly TRBD1 on 6 matching bases. The germline V and J ends were trimmed by 4 bases and 2 bases, with 21 bases remaining between them. Germline assignment: CDR1 SGHVS and CDR2 FNYEAQ. This CDR3 is built from 18 residues. CDR3 sequence reads: CASSSDPEQGTGNQPQHF. DNA for the CDR3: TGTGCCAGCAGCTCCGATCCGGAACAGGGAACTGGCAATCAGCCCCAGCATTTT.

This chain links TRBV28 with TRBJ2-3; 12 bases are a match to TRBD2. Germline assignment: CDR1 MDHEN and CDR2 SYDVKM. The CDR3 runs 15 residues. Germline trimming cut 5 bases from V and 5 bases from J; bases unmatched to any gene: 5. CDR3 residues: CASSLLAGGRDTQYF. CDR3 nucleotides: TGTGCCAGCAGTCTACTAGCGGGAGGCCGAGATACGCAGTATTTT.

This clone is a singleton in its sample. The chain carries TRBV14 and TRBJ1-2, with D unclear. This CDR3 is 13 amino acids long. Trimming pared 3 bases from V and 2 bases from J, leaving 7 bases between. Germline CDR1 reads SGHDN; CDR2 reads FVKESK. CDR3 protein: CASSHTVNYGYTF. The CDR3 DNA sequence: TGTGCCAGCAGCCACACAGTGAACTATGGCTACACCTTC.

V gene TRBV27 combines with J gene TRBJ2-7; 8 nucleotides match TRBD2. Germline CDR1 reads MNHEY; CDR2 reads SMNVEV (reference sequence). This CDR3 comprises 14 residues. Unmatched junction bases numbered 6, after V lost 2 bases and J lost 6 bases. The CDR3 region has the DNA TGTGCCAGCAGTTTAACGGGGACTAGTCGCGAGCAGTACTTC. Translating gives CASSLTGTSREQYF.

The chain uses TRBV2 and TRBJ1-1, with no clear D. Germline loops: CDR1 SNHLY, CDR2 FYNNEI. The germline V and J ends were trimmed by 2 bases and 1 base, with 11 bases remaining between them. This CDR3 contains 15 residues. The CDR3 coding sequence is TGTGCCAGCAGTGAACGTGAGAATGGGAACACTGAAGCTTTCTTT. It encodes CASSERENGNTEAFF.

The chain joins TRBV25-1 to TRBJ1-5, with 7 bases aligning to TRBD1. The CDR3 is 14 residues long. Germline V gene sequence: CDR1 MGHDK, CDR2 SYGVNS. J was trimmed by 6 bases and V by 4 bases; bases with no gene match: 6. CDR3 sequence (DNA): TGTGCCAGCAGTGCCCGGACAGGTATTCAGCCCCAGCATTTT. Protein product: CASSARTGIQPQHF. The complete variable domain, with remaining parts taken from reference TRBV25-1 and TRBJ1-5, reads EADIYQTPRYLVIGTGKKITLECSQTMGHDKMYWYQQDPGMELHLIHYSYGVNSTEKGDLSSESTVSRIRTEHFPLTLESARPSHTSQYLCASSARTGIQPQHFGDGTRLSIL.